A selection of T cell receptor beta chains follows, all from one sample in a study of shared clonotypes between healthy human individuals. Measured with immunoSEQ multiplex PCR; TCRdb has only the in-frame clones, and not every one. The sample holds a few million clones, 85% to 95% seen once. Sample: naive CD4+ T cells from PBMCs. These receptors were obtained from a man aged 18-30 years in good health. Some clones in this sample may be carry-over from other donors' samples. Each CDR3 is given with its conserved first and last residue. The D gene is left open where the match is weak. Rows give clone size only sometimes, using once, few, many, or a class for an expanded clone.

d_call,v_call,clone_size,j_call,cdr3_aa,cdr3_nt
.,TRBV21-1,.,TRBJ1-2,CASSIKWAGDYGYTF,TGTGCCAGCAGCATCAAGTGGGCGGGGGACTATGGCTACACCTTC
TRBD1,TRBV19,.,TRBJ2-7,CASSKWDSSYEQYF,TGTGCCAGTAGTAAATGGGACAGTTCCTACGAGCAGTACTTC
.,TRBV28,.,TRBJ2-7,CASSPAAGLRYEQYF,TGTGCCAGCAGCCCCGCGGCGGGCTTAAGGTACGAGCAGTACTTC
.,TRBV6-5,.,TRBJ2-5,CASSYRTESETQYF,TGTGCCAGCAGTTACAGGACAGAGTCGGAGACCCAGTACTTC
.,TRBV11-3,.,TRBJ2-7,CASSLFREYEQYF,TGTGCCAGCAGCTTGTTCCGGGAGTACGAGCAGTACTTC
TRBD2,TRBV6-5,.,TRBJ2-1,CASSPSGGSYNEQFF,TGTGCCAGCAGTCCTAGCGGCGGCTCCTACAATGAGCAGTTCTTC
.,TRBV6-5,.,TRBJ2-5,CASSYSWQSQETQYF,TGTGCCAGCAGTTACTCCTGGCAGTCCCAAGAGACCCAGTACTTC
TRBD2,TRBV5-1,.,TRBJ2-5,CASSLGTSGRLGQETQYF,TGCGCCAGCAGCTTAGGGACTAGCGGGAGGCTGGGCCAAGAGACCCAGTACTTC
.,TRBV5-1,.,TRBJ1-2,CASRRSGTQRGYTF,TGCGCCAGCAGGAGGTCCGGGACTCAGAGAGGCTACACCTTC
.,TRBV5-1,.,TRBJ1-2,CASSFGVGRGYTF,TGCGCCAGCAGCTTTGGGGTCGGACGTGGCTACACCTTC
.,TRBV28,.,TRBJ2-7,CASRPLTFSYEQYF,TGTGCCAGCAGGCCTCTGACATTCTCCTACGAGCAGTACTTC
.,TRBV10-3,.,TRBJ1-1,CATTPGRNTEAFF,TGTGCCACCACGCCAGGGCGGAACACTGAAGCTTTCTTT
TRBD1,TRBV5-8,once,TRBJ1-5,CASSWRGQGNQPQHF,TGTGCCAGCAGCTGGCGAGGACAGGGGAATCAGCCCCAGCATTTT
TRBD1,TRBV28,.,TRBJ1-1,CASTDPGGTEAFF,TGTGCCAGCACCGATCCAGGGGGCACTGAAGCTTTCTTT
.,TRBV5-4,once,TRBJ2-5,CASSLTGSQETQYF,TGTGCCAGCAGCTTAACGGGGTCCCAAGAGACCCAGTACTTC
.,TRBV9,.,TRBJ2-1,CASSVPPRNEQFF,TGTGCCAGCAGCGTACCGCCCCGGAATGAGCAGTTCTTC
.,TRBV2,.,TRBJ2-7,CASSLARQWVMNEQYF,TGTGCCAGCAGTCTAGCCAGACAGTGGGTTATGAACGAGCAGTACTTC